Below, one T cell receptor (beta chain) is given with its context. The data are from a study of blood T cell repertoires in COVID-19. Study summary: Specimens from acute and convalescent COVID-19 originated in the United States, Italy and Spain. The analysed material was cDNA or gDNA that came from T cells, B-cell-depleted T cells, or PBMCs.

Original handling: Amplification from reference gene primers served as the basis for estimated nucleated cell counts. Libraries were prepared by immunoSEQ multiplex PCR; TCRdb keeps only in-frame clonotypes and omits some of them. That table furnishes V, J and clone size, whereas the DNA furnished D and trimming. The sample carries about 130,000 clones, around three quarters recorded once. The germline gives CDR1 MDHEN, CDR2 SYDVKM. The ends were cut back, 6 bases at V and 3 bases at J, with 12 bases in the middle. The CDR3 consists of 15 residues. Sequenced material: peripheral blood. This chain joins TRBV28 and TRBJ2-6; perhaps TRBD2 as D (6 bases). This clonotype was sampled from a human donor in a cohort sampled during active COVID-19. The CDR3 DNA reads TGTGCCAGCAGGCCCGGCGGGGATGGGGCCAACGTCCTGACTTTC. Its protein is CASRPGGDGANVLTF.